The present T cell receptor beta chain was sequenced within a study of blood T cell repertoires in COVID-19. Background on the study: PBMCs, B-cell-depleted T cells, or T cells provided the cDNA or gDNA that made up the material.

V lost 5 bases to trimming and J lost 5 bases; unmatched junction nucleotides: 7. Germline loops: CDR1 SGHTA, CDR2 FQGNSA. CDR3 size: 16 residues. Assay: immunoSEQ multiplex PCR; the TCRdb copy retains only in-frame clones and omits some. The sample shows some 130,000 clones, less than 90% of them seen only once. The V gene is TRBV7-2, the J gene TRBJ2-5, with 14 bases matching TRBD2. Sequencing was done on a sample of PBMCs or T cells enriched from blood (not recorded which). This TCR came from a man between 35 and 55 years old with acute COVID-19. CDR3 sequence: CASSARLAGGAETQYF. The CDR3 DNA sequence: TGTGCCAGCAGCGCTAGACTAGCGGGGGGGGCGGAGACCCAGTACTTC.